This T cell receptor beta chain stems from a study of shared clonotypes between healthy human individuals (dated by TCRdb to 2020 to 2022). About the investigation overall: A few men and two women, aged 18 to 49 years, made up the cohort. Per donor, three plates each were used for CD4 naive and CD4 memory, two for CD8 naive, and one for CD8 memory. Blood TCR repertoires of a handful of healthy adults were deeply sequenced to estimate repertoire size and the extent of clonotype sharing between individuals. Different laboratories and diverse techniques were used to prepare libraries and sequence TCR repertoires, to increase sequencing depth and limit assay-specific biases. Between about 0.94 and 8.9 billion PBMCs per donor were obtained by leukapheresis. Points the paper makes about the study in general: Sampling was restricted to blood, and TCR repertoires in tissue are likely to differ from TCR repertoires in blood. Compared with non-shared clonotypes, clonotypes shared by all four sorted-subset donors had higher generation probabilities. Rarefaction of sorted-subset datasets indicated incomplete sequencing despite the large sequencing depth. Naive subsets generally had larger estimated clonotype richness than memory subsets. Because the study included a small number of donors, the genetic and exposure-history diversity represented was limited. Pairwise subsampling led to the expectation that sequencing depth would affect the degree of clonotype sharing among donors. Across a few donors, 5% to 6% of naive CD4, over 3% of naive CD8, about 2.3% of memory CD4, and around 0.4% of memory CD8 clonotypes were shared.

Trimming removed 1 base from V and 2 bases from J; the gene matches leave 8 bases unexplained. The germline V gene (reference sequence) yields SEHNR for CDR1 and FQNEAQ for CDR2. Its CDR3 holds 16 amino acids, cysteine through phenylalanine. The DNA shown is the 48-base CDR3, in frame from base 1. Worth noting for this clone: Its antigen specificity is not known. Base qualities are not provided; no much larger clone lies one nucleotide away.

CD8 naive samples were obtained by positive selection for CCR7 among CD45RO-negative cells, yielding a CD45RA+CCR7+ population from which TemRA cells were excluded. Healthy HIV-negative adults with no recently reported acute infections or vaccinations were included as donors. Every donor was a Caucasian adult residing in Nashville, Tennessee, USA. Blood was obtained by leukapheresis, after which PBMCs were separated by Ficoll-Histopaque density gradient centrifugation and cryopreserved in liquid nitrogen vapor phase. Purity and quantity of every magnetically sorted T cell population were checked by analytical flow cytometry. Genomic DNA was isolated from each sorted fraction and quantified by UV absorbance on a Nanodrop 2000c. Using the deep immunoSEQ assay, multiplex PCR amplified TCR CDR3 regions from genomic DNA. Extracted genomic DNA from each cell subset was spread evenly across all wells of several immunoSEQ 96-well plates, with each plate serving as a replicate. For sorted subsets, each replicate PCR was loaded with 200 ng genomic DNA, equivalent to some 31,000 T cell genomes. The purified libraries were quantified using a Qubit 3.0 fluorometer, sized with a Bioanalyzer 2100, and then quantified again using the KAPA Library Quantification kit. Every immunoSEQ 96-well plate was sequenced on a dedicated single-read 150-cycle Illumina NextSeq 550 flow cell. On the study's bioinformatics: Because the immunoSEQ output held only junctional sequences and lacked quality scores, the filtering could not match the filtering applied to full-length reads. To assign V/J genes and CDR3, sequences were annotated using PyIR, a Python wrapper for IgBLAST v1.9, with IMGT germline references. Reads were filtered out if the reads had weak V/J assignments (E-value above 1e-6), no CDR3, stop codons, out-of-frame junctions, or ambiguous translated residues. V3J clonotypes were defined as sequences sharing an identical inferred V gene, J gene, and CDR3 amino acid sequence. Percentage overlap between repertoires was computed as shared unique clonotypes divided by the size of the smaller repertoire. RTK rarefaction, the Chao1 estimator, and Recon v2.1 estimates of unobserved clonotypes were used to assess repertoire richness. Generation probabilities for all TCRbeta clonotypes obtained by the gDNA method from a handful of donors were computed using OLGA. The table was pulled from immuneACCESS by TCRdb, which kept in-frame rearrangements only. Such tables lose some clones; where checked, under half of the loss comes from unresolved V genes, and the rest has no known cause. That table supplies the V and J calls and clone size; D and trimming were determined from the DNA. For this sample there are about 2,200,000 clones; roughly 91% appear just once. Clones ranked in the top ten supply under 2% of the sample.

The sample consisted of naive CD8+ T cells from PBMCs. Reading the label with the study, this specimen's cell subset or site is: CD45RA+CCR7+. The chain joins TRBV7-9 to TRBJ2-7, with 7 central nucleotides matching TRBD2. The sequence was obtained from a man younger than 30 in good health. Some clones in this sample may be carry-over from other donors' samples. The nucleotide sequence is TGTGCCAGCAGCTTAGAGGCTAGCGGAAAGCCCTACGAGCAGTACTTC. Its protein is CASSLEASGKPYEQYF.